A selection of T cell receptor beta chains follows, all from one sample in a study of blood T cells in healthy people across ages. One entry per CDR3 protein results from TCRdb running MiXCR on the 5' RACE reads. This sample has more than 550,000 distinct CDR3 sequences, with about 20% found just once. The sample consisted of blood. These receptors all stem from a man in his sixties or seventies in good health. CDR3s include the opening cysteine and the closing phenylalanine or tryptophan. A D gene is named only where the DNA matches it firmly. The size of a clone is reported for some rows only, either as once, few or many, or as a class for expanded clones.

abundance: NA; d_gene: NA; j_gene: TRBJ2-4; v_gene: TRBV30; CDR3nt: TGTGCCTGGAGTGTACCTGCGAAACAATTCAACATTCAGTACTTC; CDR3aa: CAWSVPAKQFNIQYF
abundance: few; d_gene: NA; j_gene: TRBJ2-3; v_gene: TRBV30; CDR3nt: TGTGCCTGCAGCCAACGCGGATCCACAGATACGCAGTATTTT; CDR3aa: CACSQRGSTDTQYF
abundance: few; d_gene: TRBD2; j_gene: TRBJ2-1; v_gene: TRBV20-1; CDR3nt: TGCAGTGCTCCTCCGGGACTAGCCGGACATGAGCAGTTCTTC; CDR3aa: CSAPPGLAGHEQFF
abundance: NA; d_gene: TRBD1; j_gene: TRBJ2-5; v_gene: TRBV13; CDR3nt: TGTGCCAGCAGCATACGTCGACAGGGAGCGACCCAGTACTTC; CDR3aa: CASSIRRQGATQYF
abundance: once; d_gene: NA; j_gene: TRBJ1-1; v_gene: TRBV18; CDR3nt: TGTGCCAGCTCATCACGAGAACAGGGGAACACTGAAGCTTTCTTT; CDR3aa: CASSSREQGNTEAFF
abundance: few; d_gene: NA; j_gene: TRBJ2-7; v_gene: TRBV20-1; CDR3nt: TGCAGTGCTAGAGATTTCGGATTTTCCTACGAGCAGTACTTC; CDR3aa: CSARDFGFSYEQYF
abundance: NA; d_gene: NA; j_gene: TRBJ2-3; v_gene: TRBV19; CDR3nt: TGTGCCAGTAGTTCAACCGGGGGTGCAGATACGCAGTATTTT; CDR3aa: CASSSTGGADTQYF
abundance: NA; d_gene: NA; j_gene: TRBJ2-1; v_gene: TRBV20-1; CDR3nt: TGCAGTGTCCTTCGAGAGGGGGACAATGAGCAGTTCTTC; CDR3aa: CSVLREGDNEQFF
abundance: NA; d_gene: TRBD1; j_gene: TRBJ2-6; v_gene: TRBV19; CDR3nt: TGTGCCAGTAGTACGAAGACAGGGGCCCCCGTCCTGACTTTC; CDR3aa: CASSTKTGAPVLTF
abundance: few; d_gene: NA; j_gene: TRBJ2-4; v_gene: TRBV7-2; CDR3nt: TGTGCCAGCAGCTTAGTAGCACAACGCTTAGCCAAAAACATTCAGTACTTC; CDR3aa: CASSLVAQRLAKNIQYF
abundance: NA; d_gene: TRBD2; j_gene: TRBJ2-7; v_gene: TRBV25-1; CDR3nt: TGTGCCAGCAGCTTAAGCGGGATGATTACCTACGAGCAGTACTTC; CDR3aa: CASSLSGMITYEQYF
abundance: many; d_gene: NA; j_gene: TRBJ1-1; v_gene: TRBV4-1; CDR3nt: TGCGCCAGCAGCCAAGAGAGGGTGAACACTGAAGCTTTCTTT; CDR3aa: CASSQERVNTEAFF
abundance: few; d_gene: NA; j_gene: TRBJ1-2; v_gene: TRBV28; CDR3nt: TGTGCCAGCAGTTTGGCCCGAAGGAGGAACTATGGCTACACCTTC; CDR3aa: CASSLARRRNYGYTF
abundance: few; d_gene: TRBD1; j_gene: TRBJ2-7; v_gene: TRBV5-1; CDR3nt: TGCGCCAGCAGCCTTTCCGACGGACAGGCCTACGAGCAGTACTTC; CDR3aa: CASSLSDGQAYEQYF
abundance: NA; d_gene: NA; j_gene: TRBJ1-4; v_gene: TRBV5-1; CDR3nt: TGCGCCAGCAGCAGTCAACCTAAAGATGCAACTAATGAAAAACTGTTTTTT; CDR3aa: CASSSQPKDATNEKLFF
abundance: NA; d_gene: NA; j_gene: TRBJ1-2; v_gene: TRBV5-1; CDR3nt: TGCGCCAGCAGCCCGGGAGGGGTAATGAGCTATGGCTACACCTTC; CDR3aa: CASSPGGVMSYGYTF
abundance: once; d_gene: TRBD2; j_gene: TRBJ2-3; v_gene: TRBV12-3/TRBV12-4; CDR3nt: TGTGCCAGCAGTCCCCGTGCGGGAGGAGTGGGTACGCAGTATTTT; CDR3aa: CASSPRAGGVGTQYF
abundance: NA; d_gene: TRBD2; j_gene: TRBJ2-1; v_gene: TRBV10-3; CDR3nt: TGTGCCATCAGTGAGTCTTCTAGCGGGACAAATGAGCAGTTCTTC; CDR3aa: CAISESSSGTNEQFF
abundance: NA; d_gene: NA; j_gene: TRBJ1-5; v_gene: TRBV18; CDR3nt: TGTGCCAGCTCACCTGAAAATCAGCCCCAGCATTTT; CDR3aa: CASSPENQPQHF
abundance: few; d_gene: TRBD1; j_gene: TRBJ2-7; v_gene: TRBV24-1; CDR3nt: TGTGCCACCAGTGACCCGGGACAGGGGAAATTCGAGCAGTACTTC; CDR3aa: CATSDPGQGKFEQYF
abundance: NA; d_gene: NA; j_gene: TRBJ1-1; v_gene: TRBV5-1; CDR3nt: TGCGCCAGCAGCAAATCAGGCTTTGGGGGCACTGAAGCTTTCTTT; CDR3aa: CASSKSGFGGTEAFF
abundance: NA; d_gene: NA; j_gene: TRBJ1-1; v_gene: TRBV6-5; CDR3nt: TGTGCCAGCAGTTACTCGTATGGAGCAGGTCCCTCTGAAGCTTTCTTT; CDR3aa: CASSYSYGAGPSEAFF
abundance: few; d_gene: TRBD2; j_gene: TRBJ2-5; v_gene: TRBV5-1; CDR3nt: TGCGCCAGCAGCTTGACAGCGGGGGATCAAGAGACCCAGTACTTC; CDR3aa: CASSLTAGDQETQYF
abundance: few; d_gene: NA; j_gene: TRBJ2-5; v_gene: TRBV6-5; CDR3nt: TGTGCCAGCAGTAGCCAATCACACCGCGGGACCCAGTACTTC; CDR3aa: CASSSQSHRGTQYF
abundance: few; d_gene: NA; j_gene: TRBJ1-1; v_gene: TRBV12-5; CDR3nt: TGTGCTAGTGGTTCGGAGGGTGAAGCTTTCTTT; CDR3aa: CASGSEGEAFF
abundance: NA; d_gene: TRBD1; j_gene: TRBJ1-1; v_gene: TRBV12-3/TRBV12-4; CDR3nt: TGTGCCAGCAGGAGACAGGGAGACACTGAAGCTTTCTTT; CDR3aa: CASRRQGDTEAFF
abundance: NA; d_gene: NA; j_gene: TRBJ2-7; v_gene: TRBV20-1; CDR3nt: TGCAGTGCTAGGGTGATTCGCCAGCTAACTTACGAGCAGTACTTC; CDR3aa: CSARVIRQLTYEQYF
abundance: few; d_gene: NA; j_gene: TRBJ2-4; v_gene: TRBV20-1; CDR3nt: TGCAGTGCCCGACAAACATACATGAAAGCCAAAAACATTCAGTACTTC; CDR3aa: CSARQTYMKAKNIQYF
abundance: NA; d_gene: NA; j_gene: TRBJ2-3; v_gene: TRBV29-1; CDR3nt: TGCAGCGGACGACTCAGCACAGATACGCAGTATTTT; CDR3aa: CSGRLSTDTQYF
abundance: NA; d_gene: NA; j_gene: TRBJ1-2; v_gene: TRBV20-1; CDR3nt: TGCAGTGCCCCAGTTTGGTATGGCTACACCTTC; CDR3aa: CSAPVWYGYTF
abundance: many; d_gene: TRBD1; j_gene: TRBJ2-5; v_gene: TRBV24-1; CDR3nt: TGTGCCACCAGTGATTCAGCCACAGGGGCAGAGACCCAGTACTTC; CDR3aa: CATSDSATGAETQYF
abundance: NA; d_gene: NA; j_gene: TRBJ2-3; v_gene: TRBV6-5; CDR3nt: TGTGCCAGCAGTAATTTTGATACGCAGTATTTT; CDR3aa: CASSNFDTQYF
abundance: few; d_gene: TRBD2; j_gene: TRBJ2-5; v_gene: TRBV4-2; CDR3nt: TGTGCCAGCAGCCAAGGGGCAGCGGGAGAAGAGACCCAGTACTTC; CDR3aa: CASSQGAAGEETQYF
abundance: many; d_gene: NA; j_gene: TRBJ1-4; v_gene: TRBV14; CDR3nt: TGTGCCAGCAGCCAAGGCCGACAGGATACAACTAATGAAAAACTGTTTTTT; CDR3aa: CASSQGRQDTTNEKLFF
abundance: many; d_gene: NA; j_gene: TRBJ2-5; v_gene: TRBV21-1; CDR3nt: TGTGCCAGCGAAGGAGAGACCCAGTACTTC; CDR3aa: CASEGETQYF
abundance: NA; d_gene: TRBD1; j_gene: TRBJ1-1; v_gene: TRBV20-1; CDR3nt: TGCAGTGCGAACCGAGGGACAGCGAACACTGAAGCTTTCTTT; CDR3aa: CSANRGTANTEAFF
abundance: few; d_gene: NA; j_gene: TRBJ1-1; v_gene: TRBV29-1; CDR3nt: TGCAGCGTTGTGCCCCAGAGGGACACTGAAGCTTTCTTT; CDR3aa: CSVVPQRDTEAFF
abundance: many; d_gene: NA; j_gene: TRBJ2-6; v_gene: TRBV27; CDR3nt: TGTGCCAGCAGTTTATCCCCTCCGGGACATACCCCCTCTGGGGCCAACGTCCTGACTTTC; CDR3aa: CASSLSPPGHTPSGANVLTF
abundance: few; d_gene: TRBD1; j_gene: TRBJ1-2; v_gene: TRBV20-1; CDR3nt: TGCAGTGGGATCCGGGACAGCCATGGCTACACCTTC; CDR3aa: CSGIRDSHGYTF
abundance: few; d_gene: NA; j_gene: TRBJ1-1; v_gene: TRBV21-1; CDR3nt: TGTGCCAGCGGAATACAGGGTAAAAACACTGAAGCTTTCTTT; CDR3aa: CASGIQGKNTEAFF
abundance: NA; d_gene: TRBD1; j_gene: TRBJ1-1; v_gene: TRBV29-1; CDR3nt: TGCAGCGCTGGACAGGGCGGGGGCACTGAAGCTTTCTTT; CDR3aa: CSAGQGGGTEAFF
abundance: few; d_gene: NA; j_gene: TRBJ1-5; v_gene: TRBV7-6; CDR3nt: TGTGCCAGCAGCTTAGTTTGGCAGGGTCCGGGGCAGCCCCAGCATTTT; CDR3aa: CASSLVWQGPGQPQHF
abundance: NA; d_gene: NA; j_gene: TRBJ1-4; v_gene: TRBV5-1; CDR3nt: TGCGCCAGCAGCTTGGCCCCAGGACAGACCTCTGAAAAACTGTTTTTT; CDR3aa: CASSLAPGQTSEKLFF
abundance: many; d_gene: NA; j_gene: TRBJ2-3; v_gene: TRBV27; CDR3nt: TGTGCCAGCGGGATCTACACAGATACGCAGTATTTT; CDR3aa: CASGIYTDTQYF
abundance: NA; d_gene: NA; j_gene: TRBJ1-2; v_gene: TRBV7-9; CDR3nt: TGTGCCAGCAGTGCAGGGGCCGACTATGGCTACACCTTC; CDR3aa: CASSAGADYGYTF
abundance: few; d_gene: NA; j_gene: TRBJ2-1; v_gene: TRBV21-1; CDR3nt: TGTGCCAGCAGCACCGGGACTAGCGGGAGTGAGAATGAGCAGTTCTTC; CDR3aa: CASSTGTSGSENEQFF
abundance: NA; d_gene: TRBD1; j_gene: TRBJ1-4; v_gene: TRBV20-1; CDR3nt: TGCAGTGCTAACAGGGGGGAAGAAAAACTGTTTTTT; CDR3aa: CSANRGEEKLFF
abundance: NA; d_gene: TRBD2; j_gene: TRBJ2-1; v_gene: TRBV3-1; CDR3nt: TGTGCCAGCAGCCAAGAGACTAGCGCGATAAATGAGCAGTTCTTC; CDR3aa: CASSQETSAINEQFF
abundance: many; d_gene: TRBD2; j_gene: TRBJ2-3; v_gene: TRBV6-6; CDR3nt: TGTGCCAGCAGTTACTCGAGATGGACTAGCGGGGAGAGGGCGCAGTATTTT; CDR3aa: CASSYSRWTSGERAQYF
abundance: NA; d_gene: TRBD2; j_gene: TRBJ2-1; v_gene: TRBV7-3; CDR3nt: TGTGCCAGCAGCCCTACTAGCGGGTACAATGGGCAGTTCTTC; CDR3aa: CASSPTSGYNGQFF
abundance: NA; d_gene: NA; j_gene: TRBJ2-1; v_gene: TRBV6-6; CDR3nt: TGTGCCAGCACCTTGCACGGGAGCTCCTACAATGAGCAGTTCTTC; CDR3aa: CASTLHGSSYNEQFF
abundance: few; d_gene: NA; j_gene: TRBJ2-3; v_gene: TRBV29-1; CDR3nt: TGCAGCGTTGCCAGTCCAAGCACAGATACGCAGTATTTT; CDR3aa: CSVASPSTDTQYF
abundance: NA; d_gene: NA; j_gene: TRBJ2-2; v_gene: TRBV5-6; CDR3nt: TGTGTCAGCAACGGTCACGGGGAGCTGTTTTTT; CDR3aa: CVSNGHGELFF
abundance: NA; d_gene: TRBD2; j_gene: TRBJ2-1; v_gene: TRBV7-9; CDR3nt: TGTGCCAGCAGCCTGGGACTAGCGGGAGAGGATAATGAGCAGTTCTTC; CDR3aa: CASSLGLAGEDNEQFF
abundance: few; d_gene: NA; j_gene: TRBJ2-4; v_gene: TRBV7-9; CDR3nt: TGTGCCAGCAGTGGCGACAGAAACATTCAGTACTTC; CDR3aa: CASSGDRNIQYF